This T cell receptor beta chain was sequenced during a study of brain T cells in children with intractable seizures. Only in-frame clones appear in the TCRdb table, and some are missing; sequencing was by immunoSEQ multiplex PCR. The data hold fewer than 25,000 clones, with roughly 94% observed a single time. CDR1 GTSNPN and CDR2 SVGIG come from the germline V gene (reference sequence). This CDR3 has 15 residues. V was pared by 4 bases and J by 2 bases, with 17 bases between. Only cases whose brain tissue showed the highest T cell transcript signatures were sequenced. The clonotype originates from a boy aged 5-17 years with focal cortical dysplasia and intractable seizures. The chain uses TRBV30 and TRBJ1-1, with D possibly TRBD1 on 5 matching bases. The sample consisted of peripheral blood, taken at surgery. The CDR3 coding sequence is TGTGCCTGGAATCCCGGCGACAGAGGTAACACTGAAGCTTTCTTT. Protein sequence: CAWNPGDRGNTEAFF.